The rows below give T cell receptor beta chains drawn from one sample of a study of graft-versus-host responses after intestinal transplantation. TCRdb's table, derived via immunoSEQ multiplex PCR, lists solely in-frame clones and lacks some. The data hold about 70,000 clones, with about 94% observed a single time. These TCRs' antigens remain unknown. Source: unstimulated CD8+ T cells sorted from spleen or lymph node cells, taken before intestinal transplant. These receptors came from a human donor who received an intestinal transplant. CDR3s include the opening cysteine and the closing phenylalanine or tryptophan. The order of the fields is D gene, V gene, J gene, CDR3 protein, CDR3 DNA. The D gene is left open where the match is weak.

-	TRBV6-5	TRBJ2-5	CASSPGGNQETQYF	TGTGCCAGCAGTCCCGGCGGGAACCAAGAGACCCAGTACTTC
-	TRBV7-6	TRBJ1-5	CASSLAEGLQPQHF	TGTGCCAGCAGCTTAGCGGAAGGTCTTCAGCCCCAGCATTTT
TRBD2	TRBV27	TRBJ2-2	CASSLGGAGELFF	TGTGCCAGCAGTTTAGGGGGGGCCGGGGAGCTGTTTTTT
-	TRBV21-1	TRBJ2-1	CASSSWREQFF	TGTGCCAGCAGCTCCTGGCGGGAGCAGTTCTTC
-	TRBV4-1	TRBJ1-2	CASSQEGRNNYGYTF	TGCGCCAGCAGCCAAGAGGGACGGAATAACTATGGCTACACCTTC
-	TRBV6-7	TRBJ1-1	CAARGAYGEAFF	TGTGCCGCCCGAGGTGCGTACGGTGAAGCTTTCTTT
TRBD2	TRBV27	TRBJ2-1	CASSSETSGRSNEQFF	TGTGCCAGCAGTTCCGAGACTAGCGGGAGAAGCAATGAGCAGTTCTTC
-	TRBV2	TRBJ1-5	CASSDDSVSNQPQHF	TGTGCCAGCAGCGATGACAGCGTTAGCAATCAGCCCCAGCATTTT
-	TRBV28	TRBJ2-7	CASSWAGEYEQYF	TGTGCCAGCAGTTGGGCAGGGGAGTACGAGCAGTACTTC
TRBD1	TRBV29-1	TRBJ2-1	CSVETGGLDEQFF	TGCAGCGTTGAGACAGGGGGACTCGATGAGCAGTTCTTC
-	TRBV15	TRBJ2-3	CATSRLLATDTQYF	TGTGCCACCAGCAGACTCCTGGCCACAGATACGCAGTATTTT